This T cell receptor (beta chain) is drawn from a study of T cell changes during pregnancy in multiple sclerosis. This CDR3 is 15 amino acids long. Germline V lookup: CDR1 SEHNR, CDR2 FQNEAQ (reference sequence). The V and J ends lost 5 bases and 4 bases respectively, with 17 bases between them. The repertoire was sequenced with immunoSEQ multiplex PCR; TCRdb's copy has only in-frame clones and lacks some. The sample lists about 40,000 clones, more than 85% occurring once. This chain joins TRBV7-9 and TRBJ1-2; D gene unclear. The receptor was derived from a female donor with multiple sclerosis, enrolled in a pregnancy study. Here the sequenced sample was CD8+ T cells from peripheral blood mononuclear cells, taken in the third trimester of pregnancy. The CDR3 sequence is CASSLWAHPFYGYTF. The CDR3 DNA reads as TGTGCCAGCAGCCTGTGGGCCCACCCGTTCTATGGCTACACCTTC. The complete variable domain, with remaining parts taken from reference TRBV7-9 and TRBJ1-2, reads DTGVSQNPRHKITKRGQNVTFRCDPISEHNRLYWYRQTLGQGPEFLTYFQNEAQLEKSRLLSDRFSAERPKGSFSTLEIQRTEQGDSAMYLCASSLWAHPFYGYTFGSGTRLTVV.